The 23 T cell receptor beta chains given below trace back to one sample, sequenced in a study of blood T cell repertoires in COVID-19. Here immunoSEQ multiplex PCR was the method, and the copy in TCRdb shows in-frame clones only, minus some. The table shows tens of thousands of clones, with 65% to 90% occurring only once. Sequencing was performed on peripheral blood. These receptors all stem from a woman in her sixties with acute or convalescent COVID-19.

The chain joins TRBV10-2 to TRBJ1-2, with D possibly TRBD1 on 5 matching bases. Trimming shortened V by 0 bases and J by 6 bases, and 11 bases separated the two germline ends. CDR3 size: 14 residues. The germline V gene has CDR1 WSHSY and CDR2 SAAADI. CDR3 DNA: TGCGCCAGCAGTGAGTCGGGGGGATCTGATGGCTACACCTTC. This codes for CASSESGGSDGYTF.

The table lists this clone with a few counts. This CDR3 is also generated by other DNA sequences in the sample. The chain uses TRBV9 and TRBJ1-2, with D maybe TRBD1 (5 bases). This CDR3 has 15 amino acids. The germline CDR1 and CDR2 sequences are SGDLS and YYNGEE. V lost 0 bases, J lost 1 base, and 10 bases lay in between. The CDR3 region has the DNA TGTGCCAGCAGCGTAGCTGGCAGGGATAACTATGGCTACACCTTC. Translating gives CASSVAGRDNYGYTF.

The V and J genes are TRBV6-1 and TRBJ1-2; D remains ambiguous. Germline V gene sequence: CDR1 MNHNS, CDR2 SASEGT. The CDR3 is 16 residues long. Trimming stripped 2 bases from V and 0 bases from J, with 13 bases between. The CDR3 is CASSEHFYLSNYGYTF. Here the CDR3 DNA reads TGTGCCAGCAGTGAACATTTTTACTTGTCTAACTATGGCTACACCTTC.

The V gene is TRBV6-6, the J gene TRBJ1-1; D gene uncertain. V lost 6 bases to trimming and J lost 6 bases, with 14 bases between them. The CDR3 extends over 13 amino acids. In germline, CDR1 is MNHNY, CDR2 SVGAGI (reference sequence). This CDR3 is CASRHIQRAEAFF. For the CDR3, the DNA is TGTGCCAGCAGACATATACAACGGGCTGAAGCTTTCTTT.

The rearrangement links TRBV19 to TRBJ1-1; D is unclear. Germline V lookup: CDR1 LNHDA, CDR2 SQIVND (reference sequence). V lost 6 bases to trimming and J lost 1 base, with 9 bases between them. The CDR3 has 13 residues. The CDR3 protein is CASRRATNTEAFF. For the CDR3, the DNA is TGTGCCAGTAGGCGAGCAACGAACACTGAAGCTTTCTTT.

The CDR3 nucleotides read TGTGCCAGCAGTCGGCGGGAGGGGTACAATGAGCAGTTCTTC. It encodes CASSRREGYNEQFF. This rearrangement joins TRBV6-4 to TRBJ2-1; 9 nucleotides line up with TRBD2. Germline values: CDR1 MRHNA, CDR2 SNTAGT. The trim removed 5 bases at V and 4 bases at J, leaving 3 bases unmatched. The CDR3 has 14 residues.

The chain joins TRBV7-9 to TRBJ2-3; 13 bases match TRBD2. The germline V gene has CDR1 SEHNR and CDR2 FQNEAQ (reference sequence). CDR3 length equals 17 residues. Trimming cost V 5 bases and J 2 bases; bases outside gene matches: 7. In nucleotides, the CDR3 is TGTGCCAGCAGCCACCGACTAGCGGGGGGATCCACAGATACGCAGTATTTT. Translation gives CASSHRLAGGSTDTQYF. Using reference TRBV7-9 and TRBJ2-3 for the parts outside the CDR3, the full variable domain is DTGVSQNPRHKITKRGQNVTFRCDPISEHNRLYWYRQTLGQGPEFLTYFQNEAQLEKSRLLSDRFSAERPKGSFSTLEIQRTEQGDSAMYLCASSHRLAGGSTDTQYFGPGTRLTVL.

The chain recombines TRBV18 with TRBJ2-3; tentative D call: TRBD2 (5 bases). This CDR3 comprises 14 residues. Germline CDR1 and CDR2: KGHSH and LQKENI. The V and J ends lost 2 bases and 2 bases respectively, with 8 bases between them. The CDR3 sequence is CASSPNGNTDTQYF. CDR3 sequence (DNA): TGTGCCAGCTCACCAAACGGGAACACAGATACGCAGTATTTT.

This rearrangement joins TRBV5-6 to TRBJ1-2; D might be TRBD1 (6 bases). CDR3 length equals 15 residues. The ends were cut back, 2 bases at V and 8 bases at J, with 19 bases in the middle. Germline CDR1 and CDR2: SGHDT and YYEEEE. The DNA of the CDR3 is TGTGCCAGCAGCTTATTAATTGGGGGCAATCAAGGCTACACCTTC. Translated, it gives CASSLLIGGNQGYTF.

The chain employs TRBV12-3 or TRBV12-4 and TRBJ2-1; D uncertain. The CDR3 covers 12 residues. Trimming cost V 3 bases and J 7 bases, with 7 bases left between them. The CDR3, as DNA: TGTGCCAGCAGTTTTAACAAAAATGAGCAGTTCTTC. Its protein product is CASSFNKNEQFF.

The chain uses TRBV4-2 and TRBJ1-5; 7 nucleotides match TRBD1. The trim removed 1 base at V and 2 bases at J, leaving 2 bases unmatched. The CDR3 contains 15 residues. Germline loops: CDR1 LGHNA, CDR2 YNFKEQ. CDR3 nucleotide sequence: TGTGCCAGCAGCCAAGCAACAGGGGGCAATCAGCCCCAGCATTTT. Its protein is CASSQATGGNQPQHF.

This clone was recorded once. This sequence joins TRBV2 and TRBJ1-5, with 7 bases fitting TRBD1. Germline CDR1 reads SNHLY; CDR2 reads FYNNEI. The CDR3 runs 14 residues. Germline trimming cut 5 bases from V and 4 bases from J; bases unmatched to any gene: 5. Here the CDR3 reads CASSMGTANQPQHF. The CDR3 nucleotides read TGTGCCAGCAGTATGGGGACAGCGAATCAGCCCCAGCATTTT.

This clone was seen a single time. The chain combines TRBV9 with TRBJ1-3; 7 bases fit TRBD1. The CDR3 contains 15 residues. J lost 2 bases, V lost 3 bases, and 5 bases had no gene match. The V gene's germline CDR1 is SGDLS and CDR2 YYNGEE. The CDR3 is CASSGTGAAGNTIYF. The DNA for the CDR3 is TGTGCCAGCAGCGGAACAGGGGCCGCTGGAAACACCATATATTTT.

The table lists this clone with a count of one. This chain connects TRBV27 to TRBJ2-1; the D gene is possibly TRBD1 (5 bases). CDR3 length: 17 residues. V was trimmed by 2 bases and J by 0 bases, leaving 14 bases between them. Germline V CDR1 and CDR2: MNHEY, SMNVEV (reference sequence). The CDR3 DNA follows: TGTGCCAGCAGTTTAAGGGGTAGACAGAGCTCCTACAATGAGCAGTTCTTC. Translation: CASSLRGRQSSYNEQFF.

This rearrangement joins TRBV10-3 to TRBJ2-3; TRBD2 matches at 13 bases. J was trimmed by 11 bases and V by 0 bases; bases with no gene match: 5. The CDR3 has 15 residues. Germline lookup yields CDR1 ENHRY and CDR2 SYGVKD. The CDR3 DNA follows: TGTGCCATCAGTGAGTCGACTAGCGGGAGGATGGAGCAGTATTTT. It encodes CAISESTSGRMEQYF.

V usage is TRBV4-2 and J usage is TRBJ2-1; 7 bases fit TRBD1. Per germline, CDR1 LGHNA and CDR2 YNFKEQ. V trimming: 1 base; J trimming: 6 bases; junction bases outside the gene matches: 12. The CDR3 loop spans 17 amino acids. The CDR3 region is CASSQGTSGTDVNEQFF. The CDR3 DNA reads TGTGCCAGCAGCCAAGGAACCTCCGGGACAGACGTCAATGAGCAGTTCTTC.

The chain is built from TRBV25-1 and TRBJ1-2; D is possibly TRBD1 (5 bases). There are 14 residues in the CDR3. CDR1 is MGHDK, CDR2 SYGVNS, per germline. V lost 6 bases and J lost 8, with 19 bases in between. CDR3 residues: CASSAQGVLNGYTF. In nucleotides, the CDR3 is TGTGCCAGCAGCGCTCAGGGTGTGCTGAACGGCTACACCTTC.

CDR3 amino acids: CASVLRSGDGYTF. The CDR3, as DNA: TGTGCCAGCGTCCTAAGGTCGGGGGATGGCTACACCTTC. J is TRBJ1-2 and V is TRBV6-5; D is perhaps TRBD1 (5 bases). Germline V CDR1 and CDR2: MNHEY, SVGAGI. The ends were cut back, 8 bases at V and 6 bases at J, with 16 bases in the middle. The CDR3 is 13 amino acids.

This chain links TRBV29-1 with TRBJ1-1, with a tentative D call TRBD1 (5 bases). V was trimmed by 8 bases and J by 5 bases, leaving 21 bases between them. CDR3 length: 14 residues. From germline, CDR1 is SQVTM and CDR2 ANQGSEA. CDR3 in amino acids: CSLRVNNGGTEAFF. DNA for the CDR3: TGCAGCCTGAGAGTGAACAACGGGGGGACTGAAGCTTTCTTT. Complete variable domain (other parts from reference TRBV29-1 and TRBJ1-1): SAVISQKPSRDICQRGTSLTIQCQVDSQVTMMFWYRQQPGQSLTLIATANQGSEATYESGFVIDKFPISRPNLTFSTLTVSNMSPEDSSIYLCSLRVNNGGTEAFFGQGTRLTVV.

This clone appeared a few times. The gene calls are TRBV6-1 and TRBJ1-4, with D maybe TRBD1 (5 bases). The V end lost 2 bases, the J end lost 4 bases, and 14 bases lay between the germline ends. Germline V gene sequence: CDR1 MNHNS, CDR2 SASEGT. This CDR3 has 16 amino acids. This CDR3 is CASSEPEFGGNEKLFF. The CDR3, as DNA: TGTGCCAGCAGTGAACCCGAGTTCGGGGGTAATGAAAAACTGTTTTTT.

The V call is TRBV2, the J call TRBJ2-7; D is uncertain. The CDR3 length is 16 residues. The germline gives CDR1 SNHLY, CDR2 FYNNEI. The V and J ends lost 4 bases and 0 bases respectively, with 16 bases between them. This CDR3 is CASSGLRLLNSYEQYF. The CDR3 region has the DNA TGTGCCAGCAGTGGGTTAAGACTTCTTAACTCCTACGAGCAGTACTTC. The complete variable domain, with remaining parts taken from reference TRBV2 and TRBJ2-7, reads EPEVTQTPSHQVTQMGQEVILRCVPISNHLYFYWYRQILGQKVEFLVSFYNNEISEKSEIFDDQFSVERPDGSNFTLKIRSTKLEDSAMYFCASSGLRLLNSYEQYFGPGTRLTVT.

The chain has TRBV7-2 and TRBJ1-3; D is uncertain. The ends were cut back, 1 base at V and 4 bases at J, with 17 bases in the middle. This CDR3 contains 17 residues. Germline-derived CDR1 and CDR2 are SGHTA and FQGNSA. CDR3 bases: TGTGCCAGCAGCTTAGGGTCCCGGGGTGGGTTCGGAAACACCATATATTTT. It specifies CASSLGSRGGFGNTIYF. The complete variable domain, with remaining parts taken from reference TRBV7-2 and TRBJ1-3, reads GAGVSQSPSNKVTEKGKDVELRCDPISGHTALYWYRQSLGQGLEFLIYFQGNSAPDKSGLPSDRFSAERTGGSVSTLTIQRTQQEDSAVYLCASSLGSRGGFGNTIYFGEGSWLTVV.

The chain recombines TRBV5-1 with TRBJ1-1, with 9 bases matching TRBD1. V dropped 7 bases and J dropped 0; count of bases not matched to a gene: 1. The CDR3 has 13 residues. CDR1 is SGHRS, CDR2 YFSETQ, per germline. The CDR3 nucleotides are TGCGCCAGCGGGACAGGGATGAACACTGAAGCTTTCTTT. Residues: CASGTGMNTEAFF.